This entry lists 7 T cell receptor beta chains sequenced from one sample in a study of response to subunit inactivated influenza vaccine. MiXCR, applied by TCRdb to the RT-PCR reads, yields one record per CDR3 protein. The table includes hundreds of thousands of distinct CDR3 sequences, roughly 18% detected once. The sample was PBMCs from blood, taken 4 to 6 days after vaccination. The receptors derive from a middle-aged man who received an inactivated influenza vaccine.

This clonotype was counted a few times. V is TRBV24-1 and J is TRBJ2-3, with D perhaps TRBD2 (6 bases). Germline CDR1 KGHDR, CDR2 SFDVKD. This CDR3 is 15 amino acids long. V lost 3 bases and J 3 bases, leaving 12 bases between the germline ends. CDR3 region: CATSDPGTSTDTQYF. CDR3 nucleotides: TGTGCCACCAGTGATCCCGGGACTTCAACAGATACGCAGTATTTT.

This clonotype was seen more than once but under ten times. The V call is TRBV12-3 or TRBV12-4, the J call TRBJ2-7; TRBD2 agrees at 9 bases. V gave up 3 bases and J gave up 1 base; unmatched junction bases: 7. The CDR3 is 16 amino acids. Here the CDR3 reads CASSFRSGSLSYEQYF. The CDR3 region has the DNA TGTGCCAGCAGTTTCCGTAGCGGGAGCCTTTCCTACGAGCAGTACTTC.

The V call is TRBV20-1, the J call TRBJ1-5; D not certain. With 0 bases removed from V and 0 bases from J, the gap between germline ends came to 6 bases. The CDR3 contains 14 residues. CDR1 and CDR2 (germline): DFQATT, SNEGSKA (reference sequence). CDR3 DNA: TGCAGTGCTAGAGAAGTTTATAGCAATCAGCCCCAGCATTTT. This sequence encodes CSAREVYSNQPQHF.

This clonotype showed up many times. The chain employs TRBV2 and TRBJ2-7, with TRBD2 identical over 13 bases. Germline V lookup: CDR1 SNHLY, CDR2 FYNNEI. The junction had 1 base not matched to a gene; V was cut back by 6 bases and J by 2 bases. CDR3 length equals 14 residues. The CDR3 region is CASRGTSGTYEQYF. CDR3 DNA: TGTGCCAGCAGGGGGACTAGCGGGACCTACGAGCAGTACTTC.

This clonotype came up a few times. The chain recombines TRBV11-2 with TRBJ2-7; D gene unclear. Germline V gene data show CDR1 as SGHAT and CDR2 as FQNNGV. The ends were cut back, 1 base at V and 3 bases at J, with 16 bases in the middle. The CDR3 consists of 16 residues. CDR3 loop: CASSLANWSANYEQYF. The CDR3 DNA is TGTGCCAGCAGCTTAGCTAACTGGTCTGCTAACTACGAGCAGTACTTC.

The genes are TRBV5-1 and TRBJ2-7; D unclear. Between the trimmed V and J ends, which lost 0 bases and 7 bases, there was a span of 11 bases. This CDR3 is 13 amino acids long. CDR1 and CDR2 from the germline V gene are SGHRS and YFSETQ. DNA for the CDR3: TGCGCCAGCAGCTTGGGGCGAATAGGTGAGCAGTACTTC. This sequence encodes CASSLGRIGEQYF.

This clonotype was detected a few times. The chain links TRBV5-1 to TRBJ2-1; 8 bases align to TRBD2. Germline-derived CDR1 and CDR2 are SGHRS and YFSETQ. Trimming removed 0 bases from V and 5 bases from J; junction bases left unmatched: 7. The CDR3 covers 16 residues. CDR3 loop: CASSLVRGLENNEQFF. The CDR3 nucleotides are TGCGCCAGCAGCTTGGTTAGGGGACTAGAGAACAATGAGCAGTTCTTC.